The 29 T cell receptor beta chains below all came from one sample that was sequenced in a study of blood T cells in healthy people across ages. Sample-barcoded 5' priming and a J-beta primer mix drove a second PCR of 7 to 11 cycles. TCRdb re-derived calls from the 5' RACE reads in MiXCR, one entry per CDR3 protein. The sample yields over 950,000 distinct CDR3 sequences, just over 50% seen once. Sequenced sample: blood. These receptors were collected from an older woman in good health.

Of note for this clonotype: It may be a read error: a sequence one base away is much more abundant. The V and J genes are TRBV15 and TRBJ2-5; 7 bases align to TRBD1. Germline CDR1 is LNHNV and CDR2 is YYDKDF (reference sequence). There are 16 residues in the CDR3. The junction had 7 bases not matched to a gene; V was cut back by 1 base and J by 2 bases. The CDR3 region has the DNA TGTGCCACCAGCAGAGGCAGGGGGATTAGGCAAGAGACCCAGTACTTC. Translated: CATSRGRGIRQETQYF. Full variable domain (rest looked up from reference TRBV15 and TRBJ2-5): DAMVIQNPRYQVTQFGKPVTLSCSQTLNHNVMYWYQQKSSQAPKLLFHYYDKDFNNEADTPDNFQSRRPNTSFCFLDIRSPGLGDTAMYLCATSRGRGIRQETQYFGPGTRLLVL.

This chain joins TRBV7-2 and TRBJ2-2, with D perhaps TRBD1 (5 bases). Trimming shortened V by 0 bases and J by 9 bases, and 8 bases separated the two germline ends. Per the germline V gene, CDR1 is SGHTA and CDR2 is FQGNSA. This CDR3 is 13 amino acids long. The CDR3 region has the DNA TGTGCCAGCAGCTTAGCTGGGGCTCGGGAGCTGTTTTTT. Translating it yields CASSLAGARELFF.

This chain joins TRBV27 and TRBJ2-7; D unresolved. Trimming cost V 8 bases and J 4 bases, with 9 bases left between them. Germline CDR1 and CDR2: MNHEY and SMNVEV (reference sequence). CDR3 length: 11 amino acids. The CDR3 DNA sequence: TGTGCCAGCCGCCCCGCGTACGAGCAGTACTTC. Translation gives CASRPAYEQYF.

V is TRBV20-1 and J is TRBJ2-7; no clear D gene. Looked up from germline, CDR1 is DFQATT and CDR2 is SNEGSKA (reference sequence). Trimming shortened V by 1 base and J by 2 bases, and 15 bases separated the two germline ends. This CDR3 comprises 15 residues. CDR3 DNA: TGCAGTGCTAGAGTAAATGGGCAGAATACCTACGAGCAGTACTTC. This gives the protein CSARVNGQNTYEQYF.

The chain employs TRBV12-3 or TRBV12-4 and TRBJ1-2, with D uncertain. The ends were cut back, 9 bases at V and 1 base at J, with 9 bases in the middle. The CDR3 is 12 amino acids. CDR3 loop: CASLGLNYGYTF. CDR3 sequence (DNA): TGTGCCAGTTTAGGACTTAACTATGGCTACACCTTC.

The chain couples TRBV5-1 to TRBJ2-1; D perhaps matches TRBD1 (5 bases). The CDR3 sequence is 13 residues long. With 2 bases removed from V and 9 bases from J, the gap between germline ends came to 12 bases. Germline V gene lookup returns CDR1 SGHRS and CDR2 YFSETQ. The DNA of the CDR3 is TGCGCCAGCAGCTTAGTGGGTCAGGGTGAGCAGTTCTTC. Translation gives CASSLVGQGEQFF.

This chain joins TRBV6-5 and TRBJ2-7; a weak D match, TRBD2 (6 bases). This CDR3 contains 15 residues. Germline CDR1 MNHEY, CDR2 SVGAGI. V lost 6 bases and J lost 3, with 18 bases in between. CDR3 nucleotide sequence: TGTGCCAGCAGACCTGAGGTTAACGGGGGCTACGAGCAGTACTTC. Its translation is CASRPEVNGGYEQYF.

This chain uses TRBV14 with TRBJ2-1; maybe TRBD2 (5 bases). The DNA end lines up better with TRBJ2-7; the J call may be wrong. Per the germline V gene, CDR1 is SGHDN and CDR2 is FVKESK. The CDR3 is made up of 16 amino acids. As DNA, the CDR3 is TGTGCCAGCAGCCCCATAGCGTTGGACTCCTACAATGAGCAGTACTTC. The encoded protein is CASSPIALDSYNEQYF.

V usage is TRBV5-8 and J usage is TRBJ2-6; a possible D gene is TRBD1 (6 bases). The length of the CDR3 is 16 residues. The V and J ends lost 3 bases and 0 bases respectively, with 10 bases between them. The germline V gene has CDR1 SGHTS and CDR2 YDEGEE. DNA for the CDR3: TGTGCCAGCAGCTCGGGACATGCCTCTGGGGCCAACGTCCTGACTTTC. This translates into CASSSGHASGANVLTF.

V is TRBV20-1 and J is TRBJ2-4; 7 bases align to TRBD2. The assigned J gene may be wrong: the sequence end matches TRBJ2-7 better. CDR1 is DFQATT and CDR2 is SNEGSKA in the germline V gene (reference sequence). CDR3 length: 14 residues. The CDR3 loop reads CSASRLAETYEQYF. The CDR3 nucleotides read TGCAGTGCTAGTCGACTAGCAGAAACCTACGAGCAGTACTTC.

The chain links TRBV5-1 to TRBJ2-7; D gene unclear. Trimming stripped 4 bases from V and 5 bases from J, with 13 bases between. The V gene's germline CDR1 is SGHRS and CDR2 YFSETQ. The CDR3 is 13 amino acids. CDR3 loop: CASSPTAFHEQYF. The CDR3 bases are TGCGCCAGCAGCCCCACGGCTTTCCACGAGCAGTACTTC.

J is TRBJ2-7 and V is TRBV4-1; 11 bases line up with TRBD2. V lost 2 bases and J lost 3; bases outside the gene matches: 6. Germline V CDR1 and CDR2: MGHRA, YSYEKL. The length of the CDR3 is 16 residues. The CDR3, as DNA: TGCGCCAGCAGCCAATCCCGACTAGCGGGACTCTACGAGCAGTACTTC. Its protein is CASSQSRLAGLYEQYF.

The chain uses TRBV20-1 and TRBJ2-7, with D possibly being TRBD1 or TRBD2 (6 bases each). V was clipped by 3 bases and J by 6 bases, with 12 bases between them. Germline CDR1 and CDR2: DFQATT and SNEGSKA (reference sequence). The CDR3 has 12 residues. The chain's CDR3 is CSARPGASEQYF. CDR3 bases: TGCAGTGCTAGGCCGGGGGCTTCCGAGCAGTACTTC.

This clonotype has just a few counts. The genes are TRBV28 and TRBJ2-5; D ambiguous. The CDR3 has 12 residues. The germline CDR1 and CDR2 sequences are MDHEN and SYDVKM. V lost 9 bases to trimming and J lost 4 bases, with 12 bases between them. CDR3 loop: CASLGVGETQYF. The CDR3 DNA follows: TGTGCCAGTCTCGGAGTAGGAGAGACCCAGTACTTC.

This clonotype was seen many times. The J gene is TRBJ2-5, the V gene TRBV3-1; the match to TRBD2 covers 9 bases. The CDR3 is 14 residues long. From germline, CDR1 is LGHDT and CDR2 YNNKEL (reference sequence). The trim removed 4 bases at V and 3 bases at J, leaving 3 bases unmatched. This CDR3 reads CASSPLAGEETQYF. DNA for the CDR3: TGTGCCAGCAGCCCTTTAGCGGGAGAAGAGACCCAGTACTTC.

This clonotype has a handful of counts. This chain links TRBV12-3 or TRBV12-4 with TRBJ2-7, with 8 positions matching TRBD1. After removal of 6 bases from V and 1 base from J, the junction contained 14 bases not matched to a gene. There are 17 residues in the CDR3. The CDR3: CASRRTGRVLTSYEQYF. CDR3 sequence (DNA): TGTGCCAGCAGGCGGACAGGGAGAGTCCTAACTTCCTACGAGCAGTACTTC.

This chain connects TRBV18 to TRBJ2-3; D not resolved. Germline assignment: CDR1 KGHSH and CDR2 LQKENI. V lost 3 bases and J 2 bases, leaving 9 bases between the germline ends. This CDR3 has 14 amino acids. The CDR3, as DNA: TGTGCCAGCTCACCTTCCTGGGACACAGATACGCAGTATTTT. Translating it yields CASSPSWDTDTQYF. Based on the CDR3 plus reference TRBV18 and TRBJ2-3, the full variable domain is NAGVMQNPRHLVRRRGQEARLRCSPMKGHSHVYWYRQLPEEGLKFMVYLQKENIIDESGMPKERFSAEFPKEGPSILRIQQVVRGDSAAYFCASSPSWDTDTQYFGPGTRLTVL.

The gene calls are TRBV4-1 and TRBJ2-1; 11 positions agree with TRBD2. Germline loops: CDR1 MGHRA, CDR2 YSYEKL. The CDR3 totals 18 residues. The ends lost 2 bases at V and 7 bases at J; junction bases unmatched: 13. The CDR3 sequence: CASSQRPGLAAPGNEQFF. In DNA form, the CDR3 reads TGCGCCAGCAGCCAAAGGCCGGGACTAGCGGCCCCCGGGAATGAGCAGTTCTTC.

In DNA form, the CDR3 reads TGTGCCAGCAGCTCGAGGTCGTCAGAGACCCAGTACTTC. It codes for CASSSRSSETQYF. V and J are TRBV5-5 and TRBJ2-7; D unclear. Gene TRBJ2-5 matches the end of the DNA better, so the J call may be wrong. The CDR3 has 13 amino acids. CDR1 is SGHKS and CDR2 is YYEKEE in the germline V gene (reference sequence).

The chain is built from TRBV5-1 and TRBJ2-5, with a tentative D call TRBD1 (6 bases). The DNA end favors TRBJ2-7, so the J call may be wrong. The length of the CDR3 is 16 residues. Per germline, CDR1 SGHRS and CDR2 YFSETQ. CDR3 region: CASSLALDRTNYEQYF. As DNA, the CDR3 is TGCGCCAGCAGCTTGGCCCTGGACAGAACGAACTACGAGCAGTACTTC.

Only one count was recorded for this clonotype. This rearrangement joins TRBV12-3 or TRBV12-4 to TRBJ2-1, with D possibly matching TRBD2 (5 bases). The V end lost 11 bases, the J end lost 7 bases, and 21 bases lay between the germline ends. This CDR3 is built from 14 residues. The CDR3 sequence is CAAGRSAVENEQFF. CDR3 coding DNA: TGTGCCGCGGGCCGAAGCGCCGTCGAAAATGAGCAGTTCTTC.

This chain uses TRBV20-1 with TRBJ2-5; 9 bases map to TRBD2. CDR3 length equals 15 residues. Trimming cost V 5 bases and J 11 bases; bases outside gene matches: 18. Germline lookup yields CDR1 DFQATT and CDR2 SNEGSKA (reference sequence). The CDR3 loop reads CSARASGNTLREQYF. The CDR3 region has the DNA TGCAGTGCTCGAGCTAGCGGGAACACCCTGAGAGAGCAGTACTTC.

This clonotype was detected a few times. The chain is built from TRBV5-4 and TRBJ2-3; TRBD2 matches 8 bases. V lost 4 bases, J lost 2 bases, and 9 bases stayed unmatched. Germline V CDR1 and CDR2: SGHNT, YYREEE (reference sequence). The CDR3 contains 16 residues. CDR3 loop: CASSPLLLADTDTQYF. DNA for the CDR3: TGTGCCAGCAGCCCACTACTACTAGCGGACACAGATACGCAGTATTTT.

The chain combines TRBV25-1 with TRBJ2-7, with unresolved D. V was shortened by 6 bases and J by 6 bases, with 27 bases between the two germline ends. The V gene's germline CDR1 is MGHDK and CDR2 SYGVNS. The CDR3 spans 17 residues. In DNA form, the CDR3 reads TGTGCCAGCAGACAAGTTCTTGGTAGAACTTTTGTCTCCGAGCAGTACTTC. It translates to CASRQVLGRTFVSEQYF.

The V and J genes are TRBV6-6 and TRBJ2-5; possibly TRBD1 for D (6 bases). Trimming stripped 8 bases from V and 4 bases from J, with 11 bases between. The CDR3 loop spans 12 amino acids. Germline V CDR1 and CDR2: MNHNY, SVGAGI (reference sequence). In nucleotides, the CDR3 is TGTGCCAGCCGCAGGGGTGGAGAGACCCAGTACTTC. Protein: CASRRGGETQYF.

The chain carries TRBV20-1 and TRBJ2-3; maybe TRBD2 (6 bases). Germline CDR1 and CDR2: DFQATT and SNEGSKA (reference sequence). V shed 5 bases and J shed 6 bases, with 18 bases lying between them. The CDR3 sequence is 14 residues long. The CDR3 DNA reads TGCAGTGCTGGGGGTCGCGGGACGTTTGATACGCAGTATTTT. This sequence encodes CSAGGRGTFDTQYF.

This clonotype was seen more than once but under ten times. This chain joins TRBV6-2 or TRBV6-3 and TRBJ2-4; D perhaps matches TRBD2 (5 bases). This CDR3 is 11 amino acids long. V was cut by 6 bases and J by 12 bases, with 12 bases left in between. CDR1 MNHEY and CDR2 SVGEGT come from the germline V gene. The CDR3 DNA reads as TGTGCCAGCAGCCCCGGACTGACTCAGTACTTC. Protein sequence: CASSPGLTQYF.

V gene TRBV12-3 or TRBV12-4 combines with J gene TRBJ2-7, with 8 bases aligning to TRBD1. There are 14 residues in the CDR3. The trim removed 5 bases at V and 5 bases at J, leaving 8 bases unmatched. The CDR3 DNA reads as TGTGCCAGCAGTCCCTCGGCAGGGGGCGACGAGCAGTACTTC. It translates to CASSPSAGGDEQYF.

There are a few counts of this clonotype. The rearrangement links TRBV20-1 to TRBJ2-5, with D tentatively TRBD1 or TRBD2 (5 bases each). CDR3 length: 15 amino acids. V lost 6 bases, J lost 3 bases, and 20 bases lay in between. Germline values: CDR1 DFQATT, CDR2 SNEGSKA (reference sequence). The CDR3 reads CSAPDGTTSEETQYF. In DNA, the CDR3 is TGCAGTGCCCCGGACGGGACCACTTCGGAAGAGACCCAGTACTTC.